One TCR beta chain is described in this entry. Its antigen target is currently unknown. No base qualities exist here, and no much larger clone lies one base off it. These data belong to a study of T cell responses to AZD1222 COVID-19 vaccine (dated by TCRdb to the early 2020s). Regarding the complete study: A total of 230 to 250 trial participants underwent TCR sequencing, of whom some 210 received two doses of AZD1222 and about 25 received two doses of the MenACWY control vaccine. Trial participants were enrolled by age into 18-55, 56-69 and 70-plus year subgroups, with around 150, 28 and 57 TCR-sequenced participants respectively.

The CDR3 regions of human TCRbeta chains were analyzed by immunosequencing. The original pipeline was this. Repertoire TCRs were checked for matches against a reference library of SARS-CoV-2-specific TCRs that had been generated using the MIRA antigen-specificity platform. Breadth meant the fraction of unique TCRs that were SARS-CoV-2-associated, whereas depth meant the fraction of total T cells that were SARS-CoV-2-associated. Using the MIRA data, every spike-specific TCR was mapped to the spike region that the TCR reacted to and assigned to either a CD4 or a CD8 class. Log10-transformed breadth and depth values were compared by one-way ANOVA with Sidak's multiple comparisons tests. TCRdb took this table from immuneACCESS and kept in-frame rearrangements with V and J called. Such tables lack part of the clones; where checked against another copy, unresolved V genes explain under half of the gap, and the rest is unexplained. Clonal size and the V and J genes are those of that table, whereas D and trimming came from the DNA. For this sample the table gives about 86,000 clones, of which 88% were detected only once. Less than 9% of the sample belongs to the ten largest clones.

The sample's time point, from its label and the paper: about 28 days (+/-7) after the second vaccine dose. AZD1222 recipients given second doses at about 4 weeks or at about 12 weeks were pooled, since spike-specific TCR depth and breadth were not found to differ between the two schedules. Vaccinee samples were obtained from the UK trials COV001 and COV002, which included a single-blind randomized controlled phase 2/3 trial of AZD1222 (ChAdOx1 nCoV-19) in healthy adults. For TCRbeta chain sequencing, PBMC samples were collected from trial participants at day 0 and at day 28 after the second dose. On the study overall, not on this receptor specifically: Epitopes outside the regions mutated in the B.1.351 and B.1.1.7 variants were reportedly recognized by nearly half of the unique spike-specific TCRs. In the small 56-69-year group, the increase in depth fell short of significance, most likely because of low power. Because no day 14 peak-response samples were available, repertoires were characterized only after the peak T cell response. Vaccine-associated CD4 TCRs spanned the whole spike protein, with dominant responses in regions 160-218 and 743-854. Participants were mostly white British and included more females than males, and it was suggested by the authors that clonal diversity may have been underestimated. Spike-specific TCR breadth and depth rose significantly after two AZD1222 doses compared with day 0 and with MenACWY recipients. Conclusions about previously exposed vaccinees are limited, since just five or six AZD1222 recipients were seropositive for SARS-CoV-2 at baseline.

The sample in question was peripheral blood, obtained 28 days after the second AZD1222 dose. The origin of this receptor is an adult who received the AZD1222 COVID-19 vaccine.

The CDR3 loop reads CASSPGGWTNSEQYF. The base sequence is TGTGCCAGCAGTCCCGGGGGGTGGACCAACTCCGAGCAGTACTTC. The chain is encoded by TRBV28 joined to TRBJ2-7, with TRBD2 matching 7 junction bases. From its cysteine to its phenylalanine, the CDR3 spans 15 amino acids. Only CDR3 DNA is held: 45 bases, read in frame from base 1. The germline V end is reduced by 5 bases and the J end by 6 bases; junction bases left unmatched: 13. The CDR1 and CDR2 encoded by the germline V gene are MDHEN and SYDVKM.